This T cell receptor beta chain was documented in a study of breast tumors, draining lymph nodes, adjacent tissues. The CDR3 extends over 16 amino acids. Germline V gene lookup returns CDR1 SQVTM and CDR2 ANQGSEA. Trimming removed 5 bases from V and 10 bases from J, with 26 bases in between. TCRdb re-called the multiplex PCR reads with MiXCR, one entry per CDR3 protein. Among 180,000 or so distinct CDR3 sequences listed, approximately 33% were seen once. The table lists this clonotype with many counts. Samples came from axillary lymph nodes draining the breast cancer. The clonotype comes from a female donor with breast cancer. Some clones in this sample may be carry-over from other donors' samples. Material for sequencing was axillary lymph node tissue. The V gene is TRBV29-1, the J gene TRBJ2-2; no clear D. CDR3 sequence (DNA): TGCAGCGTTCAGTTTAATCGGCCGGGTCTAGGTCTGGAGCTGTTTTTT. Residues: CSVQFNRPGLGLELFF.